The 26 T cell receptor beta chains listed next were all sequenced from one sample in a study of T cell repertoires in cytomegalovirus infection. TCRdb independently ran MiXCR on the reads; one entry per CDR3 protein. The sample shows around 70,000 distinct CDR3 sequences, under 4.5% of them seen only once. Sequencing was done on a sample of PBMCs. Every receptor here comes from a human donor in good health (CMV status not recorded). Some clones in this sample may be carry-over from other donors' samples.

This clonotype has a count of ten or more. The chain couples TRBV7-2 to TRBJ1-5, with TRBD1 identical over 8 bases. This CDR3 is 14 amino acids long. V was pared by 5 bases and J by 4 bases, with 4 bases of the junction left unmatched. Germline CDR1 is SGHTA and CDR2 is FQGNSA. CDR3 DNA sequence: TGTGCCAGCAGCGACCACAGGGGGAATCAGCCCCAGCATTTT. It yields the protein CASSDHRGNQPQHF.

This clonotype has ten or more counts. The chain joins TRBV6-2 or TRBV6-3 to TRBJ2-5; D not certain. In germline, CDR1 is MNHEY, CDR2 SVGEGT. Trimming pared 8 bases from V and 4 bases from J, leaving 14 bases between. The CDR3 consists of 13 residues. In DNA, the CDR3 is TGTGCCAGCGGCCTAGGGTTTGGAGAGACCCAGTACTTC. This codes for CASGLGFGETQYF.

In its sample, this clonotype was seen many times. V is TRBV7-2 and J is TRBJ2-5; a weak D match, TRBD1 (6 bases). V was clipped by 3 bases and J by 5 bases, with 10 bases between them. CDR3 length: 13 amino acids. Germline values: CDR1 SGHTA, CDR2 FQGNSA. The CDR3, as DNA: TGTGCCAGCAGCTTTTCAGGGGTCGAGACCCAGTACTTC. It codes for CASSFSGVETQYF.

This clonotype was found a few times. This chain links TRBV7-2 with TRBJ1-4; D gene uncertain. The CDR3 covers 15 residues. The V end was cut by 0 bases, the J end by 4 bases, with 9 bases between. Germline CDR1 and CDR2: SGHTA and FQGNSA. The CDR3 loop is CASSLARWDNEKLFF. CDR3 DNA: TGTGCCAGCAGCTTAGCGCGTTGGGATAATGAAAAACTGTTTTTT.

This clonotype was recorded at least ten times. This rearrangement joins TRBV7-2 to TRBJ2-7; D is possibly TRBD1 or TRBD2 (5 bases each). Germline assignment: CDR1 SGHTA and CDR2 FQGNSA. This CDR3 is 14 amino acids long. V lost 8 bases to trimming and J lost 3 bases, with 17 bases between them. CDR3 sequence reads: CASRRPGPVYEQYF. The CDR3, as DNA: TGTGCCAGCCGAAGACCGGGGCCAGTCTACGAGCAGTACTTC.

There are many counts of this clonotype. This chain joins TRBV7-9 and TRBJ2-7, with D unclear. Germline loops: CDR1 SEHNR, CDR2 FQNEAQ (reference sequence). Trimming took off 6 bases at V and 1 base at J, with 7 bases between the two ends. There are 12 residues in the CDR3. The chain's CDR3 is CASSFESYEQYF. As DNA, the CDR3 is TGTGCCAGCAGTTTCGAATCCTACGAGCAGTACTTC.

This clonotype was recorded many times. The chain joins TRBV7-2 to TRBJ2-7; D is uncertain. The CDR3 is made up of 15 amino acids. The germline V and J ends were trimmed by 2 bases and 5 bases, with 16 bases remaining between them. The germline V gene has CDR1 SGHTA and CDR2 FQGNSA. The CDR3 bases are TGTGCCAGCAGCTTATCCCATCACCCTATGAACGAGCAGTACTTC. It specifies CASSLSHHPMNEQYF.

This clonotype occurred many times. The chain has TRBV9 and TRBJ2-3; possible D gene TRBD1, 6 bases. Germline V gives CDR1 SGDLS, CDR2 YYNGEE. Trimming pared 4 bases from V and 5 bases from J, leaving 14 bases between. There are 14 residues in the CDR3. The CDR3 region is CASSPTGRVDTQYF. CDR3 coding DNA: TGTGCCAGCAGCCCTACAGGGAGAGTAGATACGCAGTATTTT.

This clonotype was seen many times. This sequence joins TRBV6-1 and TRBJ2-7, with D unclear. Trimming left V 6 bases short and J 1 base short, with 7 bases between. CDR3 length: 12 amino acids. The germline CDR1 and CDR2 sequences are MNHNS and SASEGT. The CDR3 bases are TGTGCCAGCAGCCCTACTTCCTACGAGCAGTACTTC. Its protein is CASSPTSYEQYF.

This clonotype appeared a few times. The chain recombines TRBV7-2 with TRBJ2-1; D is possibly TRBD1 (5 bases). The CDR3 extends over 13 amino acids. Germline loops: CDR1 SGHTA, CDR2 FQGNSA. V was shortened by 2 bases and J by 10 bases, with 12 bases between the two germline ends. The CDR3 DNA is TGTGCCAGCAGCTTATCACAGGTTGGCGAGCAGTTCTTC. Translating gives CASSLSQVGEQFF. Together with reference TRBV7-2 and TRBJ2-1, the CDR3 gives the full variable domain: GAGVSQSPSNKVTEKGKDVELRCDPISGHTALYWYRQSLGQGLEFLIYFQGNSAPDKSGLPSDRFSAERTGGSVSTLTIQRTQQEDSAVYLCASSLSQVGEQFFGPGTRLTVL.

This clonotype was seen ten or more times. The CDR3 coding sequence is TGTGCCAGCAGCCGAGCGGACGGTGCCTACGAGCAGTACTTC. Amino acids: CASSRADGAYEQYF. This chain uses TRBV7-6 with TRBJ2-7; possible D gene TRBD2, 5 bases. The V end lost 5 bases, the J end lost 2 bases, and 13 bases lay between the germline ends. Germline values: CDR1 SGHVS, CDR2 FNYEAQ. This CDR3 has 14 residues. The full variable domain, in which reference TRBV7-6 and TRBJ2-7 provide the parts outside the CDR3, is GAGVSQSPRYKVTKRGQDVALRCDPISGHVSLYWYRQALGQGPEFLTYFNYEAQQDKSGLPNDRFSAERPEGSISTLTIQRTEQRDSAMYRCASSRADGAYEQYFGPGTRLTVT.

Worth noting for this clonotype: It may be a read error: a sequence one base away is much more abundant. The chain employs TRBV7-2 and TRBJ1-3, with D uncertain. The CDR3 length is 13 residues. Germline CDR1 reads SGHTA; CDR2 reads FQGNSA. CDR3 nucleotides: TGTGCCGGCAGCTCCCTCCCGGCGGGCACCATATATTTT. It yields the protein CAGSSLPAGTIYF.

This clonotype showed up many times. The genes are TRBV7-6 and TRBJ2-3; no clear D. The CDR3 totals 17 residues. CDR1 is SGHVS, CDR2 FNYEAQ, per germline. V dropped 0 bases and J dropped 2 bases, with 15 bases sitting between them. The CDR3 spells CASSLAMEYAPTDTQYF. Here the CDR3 DNA reads TGTGCCAGCAGCTTAGCGATGGAGTATGCCCCCACAGATACGCAGTATTTT.

The sample holds many counts of this clonotype. The gene calls are TRBV7-8 and TRBJ2-5; maybe TRBD1 (5 bases). Germline V lookup: CDR1 SGHVS, CDR2 FQNEAQ. This CDR3 has 14 amino acids. V gave up 2 bases and J gave up 7 bases, with 14 bases separating them. The CDR3 here is CASSLIRQGGTQYF. CDR3 sequence (DNA): TGTGCCAGCAGCTTAATCAGGCAGGGCGGGACCCAGTACTTC.

This clonotype was found many times. The chain recombines TRBV29-1 with TRBJ2-1; TRBD2 matches 10 bases. The CDR3 has 13 residues. The V gene's germline CDR1 is SQVTM and CDR2 ANQGSEA. In nucleotides, the CDR3 is TGCACGACCGGGACTAGCGAACGCAATGAGCAGTTCTTC. Translation: CTTGTSERNEQFF.

This chain connects TRBV7-9 to TRBJ1-1; no clear D gene. Trimming took 6 bases from V and 0 from J, leaving 17 bases between them. Germline CDR1 SEHNR, CDR2 FQNEAQ (reference sequence). The CDR3 runs to 16 residues. The CDR3 loop is CASSHRGGFLNTEAFF. Here the CDR3 DNA reads TGTGCCAGCAGTCACAGAGGCGGGTTCCTGAACACTGAAGCTTTCTTT.

This clonotype was seen ten or more times. The rearrangement uses TRBV5-4 and TRBJ1-2; perhaps TRBD1 as D (6 bases). Germline-derived CDR1 and CDR2 are SGHNT and YYREEE (reference sequence). With 0 bases removed from V and 4 bases from J, the gap between germline ends came to 7 bases. The CDR3 loop spans 13 amino acids. The CDR3 region has the DNA TGTGCCAGCAGCTTGGTGGGGGCCTATGGCTACACCTTC. Its protein is CASSLVGAYGYTF.

This clonotype was seen repeatedly, ten times or more. The genes are TRBV28 and TRBJ1-5, with a tentative D call TRBD1 (6 bases). Per germline, CDR1 MDHEN and CDR2 SYDVKM. The CDR3 has 15 residues. Trimming took 3 bases from V and 3 from J, leaving 12 bases between them. CDR3 DNA: TGTGCCAGCAGTTTTCGAGGACAGTACAATCAGCCCCAGCATTTT. It is translated as CASSFRGQYNQPQHF.

In this sample, this clonotype turned up many times. The chain uses TRBV20-1 and TRBJ1-1; D is perhaps TRBD1 (5 bases). The germline CDR1 and CDR2 sequences are DFQATT and SNEGSKA (reference sequence). This CDR3 is built from 14 residues. The V end lost 6 bases, the J end lost 6 bases, and 20 bases lay between the germline ends. The CDR3 region has the DNA TGCAGTGCACGGAGCCCAGGGACCGGCTCTGAAGCTTTCTTT. Translation: CSARSPGTGSEAFF.

This clonotype was detected many times. The V gene is TRBV12-3 or TRBV12-4, the J gene TRBJ2-1; 10 nucleotides agree with TRBD2. The junction had 11 bases not matched to a gene; V was cut back by 6 bases and J by 12 bases. This CDR3 contains 14 residues. For the CDR3, the DNA is TGTGCCAGCAGCAGCGGGGGGGACAATGAATTGCAGTTCTTC. This translates into CASSSGGDNELQFF.

This clonotype was recorded many times. The rearrangement uses TRBV11-2 and TRBJ1-1; D is unresolved. CDR1 and CDR2 from the germline V gene are SGHAT and FQNNGV. This CDR3 spans 14 amino acids. The V end was cut by 1 base, the J end by 7 bases, with 13 bases between. DNA for the CDR3: TGTGCCAGCAGCTTAGTGCGTCGGTGGGGTGAAGCTTTCTTT. This codes for CASSLVRRWGEAFF.

This clonotype showed up many times. The V and J genes are TRBV4-2 and TRBJ1-1; no clear D gene. V was shortened by 3 bases and J by 2 bases, with 16 bases between the two germline ends. The CDR3 contains 16 residues. The germline V gene has CDR1 LGHNA and CDR2 YNFKEQ. CDR3 residues: CASSQLQLTSNTEAFF. As DNA, the CDR3 is TGTGCCAGCAGCCAGCTACAGCTCACCTCAAACACTGAAGCTTTCTTT.

This clonotype was counted ten times or more. This chain joins TRBV7-2 and TRBJ2-2, with 7 nucleotides matching TRBD1. CDR1 SGHTA and CDR2 FQGNSA come from the germline V gene. CDR3 length: 15 residues. Trimming cost V 6 bases and J 4 bases; bases outside gene matches: 8. The CDR3 nucleotides read TGTGCCAGCAGTATAAATCCAGGGGGCACCGGGGAGCTGTTTTTT. Its translation is CASSINPGGTGELFF. The variable domain in full, with the rest retrieved from reference TRBV7-2 and TRBJ2-2, is GAGVSQSPSNKVTEKGKDVELRCDPISGHTALYWYRQSLGQGLEFLIYFQGNSAPDKSGLPSDRFSAERTGGSVSTLTIQRTQQEDSAVYLCASSINPGGTGELFFGEGSRLTVL.

This clonotype has a count of ten or more. The chain is built from TRBV7-8 and TRBJ2-3; 10 positions agree with TRBD1. This CDR3 is 17 amino acids long. V lost 5 bases, J lost 4 bases, and 12 bases stayed unmatched. In germline, CDR1 is SGHVS, CDR2 FQNEAQ. This chain's CDR3 is CASSLTTAGTGADTQYF. DNA for the CDR3: TGTGCCAGCAGCCTAACGACCGCCGGGACAGGGGCAGATACGCAGTATTTT.

The sample holds many counts of this clonotype. The chain links TRBV20-1 to TRBJ2-7, with 12 bases matching TRBD1. The J segment lost 4 bases and the V segment lost 4 bases, leaving 14 bases of the junction unmatched. Germline CDR1 DFQATT, CDR2 SNEGSKA (reference sequence). The CDR3 spans 17 residues. The DNA for the CDR3 is TGCAGTGCTATCCCTTTGGGACAGGGGGCGCTTCGGTACGAGCAGTACTTC. Translation: CSAIPLGQGALRYEQYF.

This clonotype showed up many times. The chain employs TRBV19 and TRBJ2-5, with 8 bases identical to TRBD1. The CDR3 runs to 20 residues. V was pared by 3 bases and J by 0 bases, with 18 bases of the junction left unmatched. Germline lookup yields CDR1 LNHDA and CDR2 SQIVND (reference sequence). The CDR3 sequence: CASSITLSGTGWVHQETQYF. The CDR3 nucleotides are TGTGCCAGTAGTATCACCCTCTCCGGGACAGGCTGGGTCCACCAAGAGACCCAGTACTTC.